Reported below is one T cell receptor beta chain. The sample holds other DNA sequences that translate to the same CDR3. The germline V gene encodes CDR1 LNHDA and CDR2 SQIVND (reference sequence). CDR3 length equals 15 residues. V lost 3 bases, J lost 0 bases, and 4 bases stayed unmatched. While infection was still active, Seattle patients were enrolled and then followed longitudinally. The data originate from a study of blood T cell repertoires in COVID-19. About the research overall: Samples of COVID-19 (acute and convalescent) were obtained from the United States, Italy and Spain. PBMCs, B-cell-depleted T cells, or T cells provided the cDNA or gDNA that made up the material.

Original methodology: Amplification of reference gene primers provided the estimated nucleated cell counts. The repertoire was sequenced with immunoSEQ multiplex PCR; TCRdb's copy has only in-frame clones and lacks some. V and J calls and clone size follow that table, whereas D and trimming were derived from the DNA. The sample includes under 250,000 clones, about nine tenths seen only once; the top ten take approximately 10%. This receptor was obtained from a man aged 50 or older with COVID-19, enrolled during active disease. The specimen was peripheral blood. The chain carries TRBV19 and TRBJ1-2, with 7 bases matching TRBD1. The CDR3 sequence is CASSIGTASNYGYTF. The CDR3 region has the DNA TGTGCCAGTAGTATTGGGACAGCGTCTAACTATGGCTACACCTTC. Full variable domain (outside the CDR3, taken from reference TRBV19 and TRBJ1-2): DGGITQSPKYLFRKEGQNVTLSCEQNLNHDAMYWYRQDPGQGLRLIYYSQIVNDFQKGDIAEGYSVSREKKESFPLTVTSAQKNPTAFYLCASSIGTASNYGYTFGSGTRLTVV.